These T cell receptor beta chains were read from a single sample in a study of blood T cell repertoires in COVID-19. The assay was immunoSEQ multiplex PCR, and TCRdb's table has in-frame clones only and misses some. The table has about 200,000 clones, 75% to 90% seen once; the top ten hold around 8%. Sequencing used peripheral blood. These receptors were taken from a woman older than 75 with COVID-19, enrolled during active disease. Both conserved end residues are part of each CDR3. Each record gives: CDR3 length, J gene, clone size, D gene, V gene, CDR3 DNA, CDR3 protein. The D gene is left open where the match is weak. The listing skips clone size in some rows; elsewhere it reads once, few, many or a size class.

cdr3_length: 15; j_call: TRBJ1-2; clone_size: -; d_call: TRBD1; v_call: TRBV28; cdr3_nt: TGTGCCAGCAGTTCAGGGGGGTTTGCTAACTATGGCTACACCTTC; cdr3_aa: CASSSGGFANYGYTF
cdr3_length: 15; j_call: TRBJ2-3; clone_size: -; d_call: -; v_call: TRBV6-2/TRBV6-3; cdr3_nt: TGTGCCAGCAGTTACCGGGTCAAGGCGGTAGATACGCAGTATTTT; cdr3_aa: CASSYRVKAVDTQYF
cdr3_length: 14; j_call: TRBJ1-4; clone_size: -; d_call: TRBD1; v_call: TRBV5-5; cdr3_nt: TGTGCCAGCAGCTCGGGACAGCTTAATGAAAAACTGTTTTTT; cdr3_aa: CASSSGQLNEKLFF
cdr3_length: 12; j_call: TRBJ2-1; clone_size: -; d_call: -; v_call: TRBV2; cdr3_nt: TGTGCCGCAAACCCCAGGGGATATGAGCAGTTCTTC; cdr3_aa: CAANPRGYEQFF
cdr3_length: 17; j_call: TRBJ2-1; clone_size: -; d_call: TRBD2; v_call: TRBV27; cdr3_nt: TGTGCCAGCAGCTTGTCCTCCGGGACTAGCGGGAGGGTTAGGCGGTTCTTC; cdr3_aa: CASSLSSGTSGRVRRFF
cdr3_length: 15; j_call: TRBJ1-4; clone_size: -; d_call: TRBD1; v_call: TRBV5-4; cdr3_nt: TGTGCCAGCAGCTTGCCACAGGGGGGTCATGAAAAACTGTTTTTT; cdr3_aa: CASSLPQGGHEKLFF
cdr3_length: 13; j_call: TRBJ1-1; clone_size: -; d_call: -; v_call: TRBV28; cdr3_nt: TGTGCCAGCAGGCGGTATAGTGGCACTGAAGCTTTCTTT; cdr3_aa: CASRRYSGTEAFF
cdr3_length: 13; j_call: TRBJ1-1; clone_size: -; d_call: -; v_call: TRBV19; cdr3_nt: TGTGCCAGTAGGCGAACAGGGAACACTGAAGCTTTCTTT; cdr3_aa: CASRRTGNTEAFF
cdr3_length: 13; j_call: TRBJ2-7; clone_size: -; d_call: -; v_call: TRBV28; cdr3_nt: TGTGCCAGCAGTTTTGGGGGCGGGGAGCGGGAAGACTTC; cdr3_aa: CASSFGGGEREDF
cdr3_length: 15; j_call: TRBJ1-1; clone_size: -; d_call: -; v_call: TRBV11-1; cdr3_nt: TGTGCCAGCAGCTTAGACGCAGGGCATAACACTGAAGCTTTCTTT; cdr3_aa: CASSLDAGHNTEAFF
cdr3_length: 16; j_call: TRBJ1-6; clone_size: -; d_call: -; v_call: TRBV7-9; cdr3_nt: TGTGCCAGCAGCTTAAAGAGGGCCGTCCATAATTCACCCCTCCACTTT; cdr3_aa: CASSLKRAVHNSPLHF
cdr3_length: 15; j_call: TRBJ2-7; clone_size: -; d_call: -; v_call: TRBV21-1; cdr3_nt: TGTGCCAGCAGCCGAGGGGCGGGAGTTGTCTACGAGCAGTACTTC; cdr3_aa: CASSRGAGVVYEQYF
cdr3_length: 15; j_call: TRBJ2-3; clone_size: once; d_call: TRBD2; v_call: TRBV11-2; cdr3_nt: TGTGCCAGCAGCCCTATAGCGGGGGGCACAGATACGCAGTATTTT; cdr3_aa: CASSPIAGGTDTQYF
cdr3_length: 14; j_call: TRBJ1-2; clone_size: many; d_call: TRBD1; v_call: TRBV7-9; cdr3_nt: TGTGCCAGCAGCTCCGGACAGGCCTTCTATGGCTACACCTTC; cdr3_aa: CASSSGQAFYGYTF
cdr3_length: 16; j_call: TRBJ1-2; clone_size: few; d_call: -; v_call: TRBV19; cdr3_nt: TGTGCCAGTAGTATCCTAGGGGCCGAAGCTAACTATGGCTACACCTTC; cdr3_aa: CASSILGAEANYGYTF
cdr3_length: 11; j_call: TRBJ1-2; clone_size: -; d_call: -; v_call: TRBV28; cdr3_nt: TGTGCCAGCAGTTTATCGAGTGGCTACACCTTC; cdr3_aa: CASSLSSGYTF
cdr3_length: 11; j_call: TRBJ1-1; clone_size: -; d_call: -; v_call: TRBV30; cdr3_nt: TGTGCCTGGAGTGCGGATCGAGGAGCTTTCTTT; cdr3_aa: CAWSADRGAFF
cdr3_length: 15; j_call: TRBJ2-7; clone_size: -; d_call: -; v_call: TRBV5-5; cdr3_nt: TGTGCCAGCAGCTTGGGGCCCGGGACACCCTACGAGCAGTACTTC; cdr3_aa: CASSLGPGTPYEQYF
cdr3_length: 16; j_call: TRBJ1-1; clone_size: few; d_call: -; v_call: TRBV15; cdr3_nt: TGTGCCACTTCGAAGAGAGGGGGACGGTCGGATACTGAAGCTTTCTTT; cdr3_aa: CATSKRGGRSDTEAFF
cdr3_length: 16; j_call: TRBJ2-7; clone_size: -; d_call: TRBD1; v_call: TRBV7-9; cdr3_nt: TGTGCCAGCAGCTGGGACCGGGACAGGCCCACCACTGAGCAGTACTTC; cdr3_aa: CASSWDRDRPTTEQYF
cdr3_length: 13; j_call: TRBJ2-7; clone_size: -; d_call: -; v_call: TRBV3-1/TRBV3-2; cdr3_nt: TGTGCCAGCAGCCAACGACAGTCCTACGAGCAGTACTTC; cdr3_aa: CASSQRQSYEQYF
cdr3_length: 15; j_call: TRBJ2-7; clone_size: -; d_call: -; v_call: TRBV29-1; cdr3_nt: TGCAGCGTTGAAGAAGTGGGGACTCTCTCCTACGAGCAGTACTTC; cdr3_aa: CSVEEVGTLSYEQYF
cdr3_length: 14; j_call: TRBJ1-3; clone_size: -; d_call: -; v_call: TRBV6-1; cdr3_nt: TGTGCCAGCAGTGACAGGTACTCTGGAAACACCATATATTTT; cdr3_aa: CASSDRYSGNTIYF
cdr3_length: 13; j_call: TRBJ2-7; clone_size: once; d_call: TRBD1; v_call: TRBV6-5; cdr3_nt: TGTGCCAGCAGCGTCGACAGGGTGGACGAGCAGTACTTC; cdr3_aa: CASSVDRVDEQYF
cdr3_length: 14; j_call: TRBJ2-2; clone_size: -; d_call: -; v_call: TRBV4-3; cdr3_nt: TGCGCCAGCAGCCACGGCCAGGTCACCGGGGAGCTGTTTTTT; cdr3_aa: CASSHGQVTGELFF
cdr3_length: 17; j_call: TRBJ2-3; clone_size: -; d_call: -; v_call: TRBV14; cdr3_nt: TGTGCCAGCAGCCCAAACCCGCGGGGGCAAATCCCAGATACGCAGTATTTT; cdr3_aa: CASSPNPRGQIPDTQYF